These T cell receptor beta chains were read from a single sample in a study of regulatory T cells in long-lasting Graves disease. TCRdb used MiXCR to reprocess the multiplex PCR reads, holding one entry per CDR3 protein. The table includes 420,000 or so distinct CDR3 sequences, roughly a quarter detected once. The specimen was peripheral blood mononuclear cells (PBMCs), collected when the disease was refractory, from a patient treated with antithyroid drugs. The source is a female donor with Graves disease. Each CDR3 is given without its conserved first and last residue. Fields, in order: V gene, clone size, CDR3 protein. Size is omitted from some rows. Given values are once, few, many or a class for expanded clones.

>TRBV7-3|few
ASSLSGLAQETQY
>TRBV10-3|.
AISERRGETQY
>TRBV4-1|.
ASSQREARSYGYT
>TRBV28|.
ASSLLDSRYEQY
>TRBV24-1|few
ATTKTGLLKSTYEQY
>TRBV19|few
ASSKTSSGNTIY
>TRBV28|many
ASSHSDRVDYGYT
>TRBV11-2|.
ASSTVSYSGANVLT
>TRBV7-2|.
ASSLPGQGYGYT
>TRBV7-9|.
ASSLFDTEAF
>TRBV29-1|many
SAGQGSLEQY
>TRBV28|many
ASSSPGSNQPQH
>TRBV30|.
AWSGGGLYEQY
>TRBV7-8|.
ASSVAEGWVNTGELF
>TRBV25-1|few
ASTRTPNTGELF
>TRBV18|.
ASSPRRFGTGRQETQY
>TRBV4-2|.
ASSQGGHPTQY
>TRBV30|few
AWTYRQGYYGYT
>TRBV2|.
ASSTGRKETQY
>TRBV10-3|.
ATSDGQMMNTEAF
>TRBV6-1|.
ASSPRGEGEAF
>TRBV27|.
ASSPGTGFGEAF
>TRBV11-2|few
ASSLRQWPEQF
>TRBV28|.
ASSLLAEAFNEQF
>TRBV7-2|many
ASSTDRASPLH
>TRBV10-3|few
AISESPRRIGELF
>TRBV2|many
ASSDDSQETQY
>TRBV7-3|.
ASSSTPRGSSYNEQF
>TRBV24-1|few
ATSDPQEGAGLYNQPQH
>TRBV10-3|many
AISEGLAGRQY
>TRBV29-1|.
SVGQGAANTGELF
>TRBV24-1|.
ATSDFMGEKLF
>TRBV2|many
ASIGRGAF
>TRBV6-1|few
ASRRATALGSNQPQH
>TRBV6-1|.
ASSTGTSGLQETQY
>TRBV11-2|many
ASSLAGGYGYT
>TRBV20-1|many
SANELRDRNIQY
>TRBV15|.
ATSRTTGVYEQY
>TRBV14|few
ASSQRKITSGNTIY
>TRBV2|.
ASSQGLVPSYEQY
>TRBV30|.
ASAHPAGELF